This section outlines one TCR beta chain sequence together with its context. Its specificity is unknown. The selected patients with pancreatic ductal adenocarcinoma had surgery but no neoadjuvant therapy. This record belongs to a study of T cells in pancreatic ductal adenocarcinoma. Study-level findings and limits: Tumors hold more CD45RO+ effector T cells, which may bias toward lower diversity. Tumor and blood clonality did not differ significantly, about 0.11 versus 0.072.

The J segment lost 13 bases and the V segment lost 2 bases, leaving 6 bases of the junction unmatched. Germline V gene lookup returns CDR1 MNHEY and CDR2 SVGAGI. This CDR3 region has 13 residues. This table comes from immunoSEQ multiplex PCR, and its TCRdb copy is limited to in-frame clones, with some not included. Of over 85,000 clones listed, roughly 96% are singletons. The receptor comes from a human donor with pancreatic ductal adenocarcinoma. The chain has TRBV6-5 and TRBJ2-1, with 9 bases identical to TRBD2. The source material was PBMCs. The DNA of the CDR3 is TGTGCCAGCAGTTACCCCCTCCTAGCGGGACAGTTCTTC. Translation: CASSYPLLAGQFF.